Each of the 32 T cell receptor beta chains below was sequenced from the same sample in a study of graft-versus-host responses after intestinal transplantation. Here immunoSEQ multiplex PCR was the method, and the copy in TCRdb shows in-frame clones only, minus some. The data contain about 43,000 clones, about 95% of them seen just once; the ten biggest clones take up 1.5% to 2%. This material consisted of PBMCs, taken about 11 months after intestinal transplant. All receptors derive from a human patient who received an intestinal transplant, so some T cells may come from the graft donor.

This chain links TRBV6-8 with TRBJ2-7; tentatively, D is TRBD2 (7 bases). The CDR3 totals 14 residues. V dropped 6 bases and J dropped 7 bases, with 19 bases sitting between them. The germline V gene has CDR1 MNHGY and CDR2 SAAAGT. In DNA form, the CDR3 reads TGTGCCAGCAGCAAGGGGGGAGGGCCGGGAGAGCAGTACTTC. Amino acid sequence: CASSKGGGPGEQYF.

A few counts support this clone. V gene TRBV6-1 combines with J gene TRBJ2-1; D is perhaps TRBD2 (6 bases). Per the germline V gene, CDR1 is MNHNS and CDR2 is SASEGT. The germline V and J ends were trimmed by 1 base and 3 bases, with 10 bases remaining between them. This CDR3 spans 15 amino acids. The CDR3 sequence: CASSEGGDYYNEQFF. CDR3 DNA: TGTGCCAGCAGTGAAGGCGGGGATTACTACAATGAGCAGTTCTTC.

V usage is TRBV15 and J usage is TRBJ2-1; the D is unclear. The CDR3 runs 16 residues. The germline V gene has CDR1 LNHNV and CDR2 YYDKDF (reference sequence). The V end lost 0 bases, the J end lost 6 bases, and 15 bases lay between the germline ends. The CDR3 sequence is CATSRDFGNLVNEQFF. The CDR3 region has the DNA TGTGCCACCAGCAGAGATTTTGGGAACCTTGTCAATGAGCAGTTCTTC.

This sequence joins TRBV4-1 and TRBJ2-1, with TRBD2 as a possible D gene (6 bases). This CDR3 region has 15 residues. The germline V gene encodes CDR1 MGHRA and CDR2 YSYEKL. V lost 0 bases to trimming and J lost 2 bases, with 8 bases between them. DNA for the CDR3: TGCGCCAGCAGCCAAGAACCGGGGGCCTACAATGAGCAGTTCTTC. Amino acids: CASSQEPGAYNEQFF.

V is TRBV4-1 and J is TRBJ2-1; 8 bases are shared with TRBD2. Germline CDR1 and CDR2: MGHRA and YSYEKL. The junction had 12 bases not matched to a gene; V was cut back by 5 bases and J by 9 bases. The CDR3 covers 15 residues. CDR3 DNA sequence: TGCGCCAGCAGCTTGCGGGAGGCCCCGTTCCCTGAGCAGTTCTTC. Translating it yields CASSLREAPFPEQFF.

The CDR3 region has the DNA TGTGCCAGCAGGCGAATAAGTCAGGGGAGGGAAAAACTGTTTTTT. As protein: CASRRISQGREKLFF. The J gene is TRBJ1-4, the V gene TRBV28; D possibly corresponds to TRBD1 (6 bases). CDR1 is MDHEN, CDR2 SYDVKM, per germline. This CDR3 spans 15 amino acids. Trimming stripped 6 bases from V and 8 bases from J, with 19 bases between. Full variable domain (remainder filled in from reference TRBV28 and TRBJ1-4): DVKVTQSSRYLVKRTGEKVFLECVQDMDHENMFWYRQDPGLGLRLIYFSYDVKMKEKGDIPEGYSVSREKKERFSLILESASTNQTSMYLCASRRISQGREKLFFGSGTQLSVL.

The chain combines TRBV23-1 with TRBJ2-7, with a possible D match to TRBD1 (5 bases). TRBV23-1 is designated an ORF whose function remains uncertain. Trimming took 2 bases from V and 0 from J, leaving 14 bases between them. This CDR3 has 16 residues. The CDR3 nucleotides are TGCGCCAGCAGTCAAAACGGACAAATAATCTCCTACGAGCAGTACTTC. Encoded protein: CASSQNGQIISYEQYF.

The genes are TRBV14 and TRBJ2-1; 9 positions match TRBD2. In germline, CDR1 is SGHDN, CDR2 FVKESK. The ends lost 6 bases at V and 8 bases at J; junction bases unmatched: 2. This CDR3 contains 12 residues. CDR3: CASRGLAYEQFF. In nucleotides, the CDR3 is TGTGCCAGCAGGGGACTAGCCTATGAGCAGTTCTTC. The variable domain in full, with the rest retrieved from reference TRBV14 and TRBJ2-1, is EAGVTQFPSHSVIEKGQTVTLRCDPISGHDNLYWYRRVMGKEIKFLLHFVKESKQDESGMPNNRFLAERTGGTYSTLKVQPAELEDSGVYFCASRGLAYEQFFGPGTRLTVL.

The chain has TRBV29-1 and TRBJ1-1; D is ambiguous. The CDR3 extends over 13 amino acids. Germline lookup yields CDR1 SQVTM and CDR2 ANQGSEA. The V end was cut by 7 bases, the J end by 1 base, with 13 bases between. CDR3 amino acids: CSAEGGENTEAFF. In nucleotides, the CDR3 is TGCAGCGCCGAAGGTGGCGAGAACACTGAAGCTTTCTTT.

The chain couples TRBV30 to TRBJ1-6; D perhaps matches TRBD1 (6 bases). The germline V gene has CDR1 GTSNPN and CDR2 SVGIG (reference sequence). There are 15 residues in the CDR3. The germline V and J ends were trimmed by 1 base and 9 bases, with 16 bases remaining between them. For the CDR3, the DNA is TGTGCCTGGAGTGGTCTGCAGGGGATGGGTTCACCCCTCCACTTT. Protein product: CAWSGLQGMGSPLHF.

The rearrangement uses TRBV7-9 and TRBJ2-7; 7 bases are shared with TRBD1. With V trimmed by 4 bases and J by 6 bases, 12 bases remained unmatched. The CDR3 runs to 15 residues. CDR1 and CDR2 from the germline V gene are SEHNR and FQNEAQ (reference sequence). The CDR3 protein is CASSSPDREGVEQYF. The CDR3 region has the DNA TGTGCCAGCAGCTCCCCCGACAGGGAAGGGGTCGAGCAGTACTTC. Full variable domain (outside the CDR3, taken from reference TRBV7-9 and TRBJ2-7): DTGVSQNPRHKITKRGQNVTFRCDPISEHNRLYWYRQTLGQGPEFLTYFQNEAQLEKSRLLSDRFSAERPKGSFSTLEIQRTEQGDSAMYLCASSSPDREGVEQYFGPGTRLTVT.

CDR3 sequence: CASSVRLGTEAFF. CDR3 nucleotides: TGTGCCAGCAGCGTCCGGCTTGGGACTGAAGCTTTCTTT. The V call is TRBV9, the J call TRBJ1-1; D is ambiguous. The germline gives CDR1 SGDLS, CDR2 YYNGEE. Trimming took off 2 bases at V and 5 bases at J, with 10 bases between the two ends. CDR3 length: 13 amino acids. Complete variable domain (other parts from reference TRBV9 and TRBJ1-1): DSGVTQTPKHLITATGQRVTLRCSPRSGDLSVYWYQQSLDQGLQFLIQYYNGEERAKGNILERFSAQQFPDLHSELNLSSLELGDSALYFCASSVRLGTEAFFGQGTRLTVV.

The rearrangement uses TRBV4-2 and TRBJ1-5; tentative D call: TRBD1 (5 bases). CDR1 is LGHNA and CDR2 is YNFKEQ in the germline V gene. Deletions cut 1 base from V and 5 bases from J, with 15 bases between. The CDR3 length is 16 residues. The CDR3 is CASSQAIGTGYQPQHF. CDR3 in DNA: TGTGCCAGCAGCCAAGCTATCGGTACAGGCTATCAGCCCCAGCATTTT.

The sample holds one count of this clone. The rearrangement uses TRBV11-3 and TRBJ2-5; D is perhaps TRBD2 (7 bases). Germline V gene sequence: CDR1 SGHNT, CDR2 YENEEA. V lost 5 bases and J 4 bases, leaving 14 bases between the germline ends. The CDR3 length is 14 residues. Here the CDR3 DNA reads TGTGCCAGCAGCCCCGAGGGGGGGCCAGAGACCCAGTACTTC. The encoded protein is CASSPEGGPETQYF.

J is TRBJ2-7 and V is TRBV25-1; maybe TRBD1 (5 bases). The CDR3 contains 11 residues. Deletions cut 6 bases from V and 4 bases from J, with 7 bases between. Per the germline V gene, CDR1 is MGHDK and CDR2 is SYGVNS. CDR3 sequence: CASRAGYEQYF. DNA of the CDR3: TGTGCCAGCAGGGCAGGGTACGAGCAGTACTTC.

The chain is built from TRBV10-1 and TRBJ2-7; maybe TRBD2 (6 bases). V was trimmed by 8 bases and J by 0 bases, leaving 11 bases between them. The CDR3 length is 13 residues. In germline, CDR1 is WNHNN, CDR2 SYGVQD (reference sequence). DNA for the CDR3: TGCGCCAGCCAGGAGGGGCCCTCCTACGAGCAGTACTTC. Translated: CASQEGPSYEQYF.

The rearrangement joins TRBV28 to TRBJ2-3, with 7 bases fitting TRBD1. Germline V gene lookup returns CDR1 MDHEN and CDR2 SYDVKM. The CDR3 consists of 14 residues. After removal of 3 bases from V and 6 bases from J, the junction contained 6 bases not matched to a gene. CDR3 sequence (DNA): TGTGCCAGCAGTTTGCCGACAGGGTTGGATACGCAGTATTTT. This gives the protein CASSLPTGLDTQYF.

This clone was observed a few times. This CDR3 reads CAWSVGTGANQPQHF. The CDR3 DNA reads TGTGCCTGGAGTGTGGGGACAGGGGCCAATCAGCCCCAGCATTTT. The rearrangement joins TRBV30 to TRBJ1-5; 10 bases match TRBD1. Germline assignment: CDR1 GTSNPN and CDR2 SVGIG (reference sequence). V lost 0 bases and J lost 3; bases outside the gene matches: 2. There are 15 residues in the CDR3.

The chain links TRBV9 to TRBJ2-3, with TRBD2 matching 10 bases. With 1 base clipped from V and 3 bases from J, the junction kept 14 bases outside the gene matches. The CDR3 is made up of 19 amino acids. The germline V gene encodes CDR1 SGDLS and CDR2 YYNGEE. CDR3 sequence reads: CASSVNRVGPSGGTDTQYF. CDR3 sequence (DNA): TGTGCCAGCAGCGTAAATAGGGTTGGCCCTAGCGGGGGTACAGATACGCAGTATTTT.

The genes are TRBV2 and TRBJ2-7; unclear D gene. CDR3 length equals 15 residues. Germline loops: CDR1 SNHLY, CDR2 FYNNEI. V shed 8 bases and J shed 0 bases, with 17 bases lying between them. The CDR3 spells CASGSSATSSYEQYF. Written as DNA, the CDR3 is TGTGCCAGCGGTTCTTCGGCAACTTCCTCCTACGAGCAGTACTTC.

The chain combines TRBV30 with TRBJ1-2; D remains unclear. The CDR3 extends over 14 amino acids. V lost 0 bases and J 4 bases, leaving 12 bases between the germline ends. Germline V gives CDR1 GTSNPN, CDR2 SVGIG (reference sequence). CDR3 sequence: CAWSVPGSIYGYTF. The CDR3 DNA reads TGTGCCTGGAGTGTACCGGGCTCGATCTATGGCTACACCTTC.

The chain couples TRBV27 to TRBJ2-1, with 7 bases that match TRBD2. Germline V gene lookup returns CDR1 MNHEY and CDR2 SMNVEV (reference sequence). This CDR3 has 14 amino acids. Trimming cost V 3 bases and J 5 bases; bases outside gene matches: 4. The CDR3 reads CASSLRGINNEQFF. CDR3 bases: TGTGCCAGCAGTTTGCGGGGGATTAACAATGAGCAGTTCTTC.

V is TRBV18 and J is TRBJ1-3; no definite D call. Germline values: CDR1 KGHSH, CDR2 LQKENI. Trimming cost V 1 base and J 7 bases, with 17 bases left between them. The CDR3 spans 16 residues. The CDR3 sequence: CASSPLPGKIINTIYF. Here the CDR3 DNA reads TGTGCCAGCTCACCACTCCCAGGCAAGATTATCAACACCATATATTTT.

V is TRBV28 and J is TRBJ2-7; 7 nucleotides line up with TRBD1. The CDR3 totals 15 residues. The V and J ends lost 3 bases and 5 bases, in that order; junction bases with no gene match: 10. Germline CDR1 reads MDHEN; CDR2 reads SYDVKM. The CDR3 coding sequence is TGTGCCAGCAGTTTGCCCGGGACAGATCTAGACGAGCAGTACTTC. As protein: CASSLPGTDLDEQYF.

The chain uses TRBV27 and TRBJ1-5, with TRBD1 as a possible D gene (5 bases). CDR1 is MNHEY and CDR2 is SMNVEV in the germline V gene (reference sequence). The CDR3 contains 14 residues. V was clipped by 5 bases and J by 6 bases, with 14 bases between them. The CDR3, as DNA: TGTGCCAGCAGTCCCCGGGAGCAGGGTCAGCCCCAGCATTTT. Translation gives CASSPREQGQPQHF.

V usage is TRBV27 and J usage is TRBJ1-2; D is ambiguous. This CDR3 spans 14 amino acids. V gave up 0 bases and J gave up 8 bases, with 13 bases separating them. Germline V CDR1 and CDR2: MNHEY, SMNVEV (reference sequence). CDR3 coding DNA: TGTGCCAGCAGTTTATCATCGGGGTTAGGCGGCTACACCTTC. It encodes CASSLSSGLGGYTF.

The chain recombines TRBV27 with TRBJ2-7; a possible D gene is TRBD2 (6 bases). This CDR3 has 14 amino acids. V lost 0 bases and J lost 6, with 12 bases in between. CDR1 MNHEY and CDR2 SMNVEV come from the germline V gene (reference sequence). The CDR3 loop reads CASSLSTSLTEQYF. The CDR3 region has the DNA TGTGCCAGCAGTTTATCGACTAGTTTGACCGAGCAGTACTTC.

The CDR3 DNA sequence: TGTGCCAGCTCACAATGGCAGGTCGTCAATCAGCCCCAGCATTTT. Translation: CASSQWQVVNQPQHF. The chain couples TRBV18 to TRBJ1-5; no firm D call. In germline, CDR1 is KGHSH, CDR2 LQKENI. V lost 4 bases and J 3 bases, leaving 13 bases between the germline ends. CDR3 length: 15 amino acids.

The chain combines TRBV11-2 with TRBJ1-1, with D uncertain. Between the trimmed V and J ends, which lost 1 base and 3 bases, there was a span of 9 bases. This CDR3 has 14 amino acids. Per germline, CDR1 SGHAT and CDR2 FQNNGV. This chain's CDR3 is CASSLVTYDTEAFF. CDR3 in DNA: TGTGCCAGCAGCTTAGTTACCTATGACACTGAAGCTTTCTTT.

This chain links TRBV6-6 with TRBJ1-6; no firm D call. The length of the CDR3 is 12 residues. Looked up from germline, CDR1 is MNHNY and CDR2 is SVGAGI (reference sequence). V was clipped by 7 bases and J by 7 bases, with 8 bases between them. Here the CDR3 reads CASMGPNSPLHF. In DNA form, the CDR3 reads TGTGCCAGCATGGGTCCAAATTCACCCCTCCACTTT.

The chain uses TRBV4-1 and TRBJ2-1; D unclear. CDR3 length equals 14 residues. Trimming pared 5 bases from V and 0 bases from J, leaving 8 bases between. Germline CDR1 is MGHRA and CDR2 is YSYEKL. This chain's CDR3 is CASSTESSYNEQFF. CDR3 nucleotide sequence: TGCGCCAGCAGCACAGAAAGCTCCTACAATGAGCAGTTCTTC.

V usage is TRBV30 and J usage is TRBJ2-7; 9 bases align to TRBD1. This CDR3 has 14 amino acids. V was pared by 2 bases and J by 3 bases, with 5 bases of the junction left unmatched. Germline V gives CDR1 GTSNPN, CDR2 SVGIG (reference sequence). As DNA, the CDR3 is TGTGCCTGGAGTTCGGGGACAGGGCTCTACGAGCAGTACTTC. It translates to CAWSSGTGLYEQYF.